These T cell receptor beta chains were read from a single sample in a study of Ad26.COV2.S vaccination and SARS-CoV-2 variants. Produced via immunoSEQ multiplex PCR; TCRdb's table is partial and in-frame only. The data hold around 350,000 clones, with about 91% observed a single time. Here the sequenced sample was peripheral blood, taken after recovery from COVID-19. The receptors stem from a human donor who had recovered from COVID-19. Both conserved end residues are part of each CDR3. The D gene is left open where the match is weak. Part of the rows lack a size; the others show once, few, many or a class for expanded clones.

d_call cdr3_length j_call clone_size v_call cdr3_nt cdr3_aa
TRBD1 15 TRBJ2-5 NA TRBV10-3 TGTGCCACCCGGTCCCAGACAGGGGATATGGAGACCCAGTACTTC CATRSQTGDMETQYF
NA 14 TRBJ1-4 NA TRBV6-6 TGTGCCAGCAGAGACAGGTCAACTAATGAAAAACTGTTTTTT CASRDRSTNEKLFF
TRBD2 15 TRBJ2-5 once TRBV9 TGTGCCAGCAACGGCGGGGGGGCGACCCAAGAGACCCAGTACTTC CASNGGGATQETQYF
NA 14 TRBJ2-1 NA TRBV2 TGTGCCGGGGACGGGGGCAGCTCCTACAATGAGCAGTTCTTC CAGDGGSSYNEQFF
NA 15 TRBJ1-1 NA TRBV5-4 TGTGCCAGCAGCCCTCGTGCACCCAGGAACACTGAAGCTTTCTTT CASSPRAPRNTEAFF
NA 17 TRBJ1-1 NA TRBV12-5 TGTGCTAGTGGTTTGGCCGGCTCGGGACGGACGAACACTGAAGCTTTCTTT CASGLAGSGRTNTEAFF
TRBD1 14 TRBJ1-6 NA TRBV25-1 TGTGCCAGCCATGGGGGACAGGGCTATTCACCCCTCCACTTT CASHGGQGYSPLHF
NA 13 TRBJ2-7 NA TRBV5-1 TGCGCCAGCAGCCCGACCCGGCCGGAGGAGCAGTACTTC CASSPTRPEEQYF
NA 11 TRBJ1-2 NA TRBV2 TGTGCCAGCAGTGAAGTGAGGGGCTACACCTTC CASSEVRGYTF
NA 13 TRBJ2-5 NA TRBV12-3/TRBV12-4 TGTGCCAGCAGTATTCGCCCCAGAGAGACCCAGTACTTC CASSIRPRETQYF
TRBD1 16 TRBJ1-1 NA TRBV19 TGTGCCAGTGCCTCAGGGGGTGCGGGGATGAACACTGAAGCTTTCTTT CASASGGAGMNTEAFF
NA 15 TRBJ2-7 NA TRBV27 TGTGCCAGCAGTTCCACAGGACCGCCCACGGGGGAGCAGTACTTC CASSSTGPPTGEQYF
TRBD2 20 TRBJ2-3 NA TRBV3-1/TRBV3-2 TGTGCCAGCAGCCAAGATCGGCAGCTAGCGGGGAGTAAGGGGGCAGATACGCAGTATTTT CASSQDRQLAGSKGADTQYF
TRBD1 15 TRBJ1-6 NA TRBV6-5 TGTGCCAGCAGTTACAGCCAGGGGGCGAATTCACCCCTCCACTTT CASSYSQGANSPLHF
NA 12 TRBJ1-1 NA TRBV27 TGTGCCATCAAAAGAGGTAATGGTGAAGCTTTCTTT CAIKRGNGEAFF
TRBD1 15 TRBJ1-1 NA TRBV6-5 TGTGCCAGCAGTCCGTCCTACAGGGGGAACACTGAAGCTTTCTTT CASSPSYRGNTEAFF
NA 13 TRBJ1-2 NA TRBV12-5 TGTGCTAGTGCCCTCCCCAGGGGCAATAGCTACACCTTC CASALPRGNSYTF
NA 14 TRBJ2-5 few TRBV9 TGTGCCAGCAACAGGGCGGTTAATGCAGAGACCCAGTACTTC CASNRAVNAETQYF
NA 14 TRBJ2-1 NA TRBV25-1 TGTGCCAGCAGTGAAGGGGGCACTGGGAATGAGCAGTTCTTC CASSEGGTGNEQFF
NA 16 TRBJ2-3 NA TRBV10-1 TGCGCCAGCAGTGAGGGGGGTAGGAGCGGAACAGATACGCAGTATTTT CASSEGGRSGTDTQYF
NA 15 TRBJ1-3 NA TRBV18 TGTGCCAGCTCACCCCCCGAGAGGCACGGAGACACCATATATTTT CASSPPERHGDTIYF
TRBD2 15 TRBJ2-3 NA TRBV7-6 TGTGCCAGCAGCCCCAGCGGGGGTAGCACAGATACGCAGTATTTT CASSPSGGSTDTQYF
TRBD1 15 TRBJ2-7 NA TRBV13 TGTGCCAGCAGCCCTTGGACAGGGGTAGGGTACGAGCAGTACTTC CASSPWTGVGYEQYF
NA 12 TRBJ2-7 once TRBV12-5 TGTGCTAGTCGGAGGGGGGCCCACGAGCAGTACTTC CASRRGAHEQYF
NA 14 TRBJ1-5 NA TRBV2 TGTGCCAGCAGTTACCTTTCTAGCAATCAGCCCCAGCATTTT CASSYLSSNQPQHF
NA 15 TRBJ1-2 NA TRBV3-1/TRBV3-2 TGTGCCAGCAGCCCCTCCCCCGGGGAGAACTATGGCTACACCTTC CASSPSPGENYGYTF
NA 12 TRBJ1-2 NA TRBV19 TGTGCCAGTAGTGTCCGAGACTATGGCTACACCTTC CASSVRDYGYTF
NA 14 TRBJ2-7 NA TRBV2 TGTGCCAGCAGTTCCGGGACGGTCGCCTACGAGCAGTACTTC CASSSGTVAYEQYF
NA 13 TRBJ1-4 NA TRBV15 TGTGCCACCGCTGAGCGGACTAATGAAAAACTGTTTTTT CATAERTNEKLFF
NA 14 TRBJ1-2 NA TRBV7-2 TGTGCCAGCAGCTTAGAGGGGTCCCGATATGGCTACACCTTC CASSLEGSRYGYTF
NA 13 TRBJ1-2 NA TRBV12-3/TRBV12-4 TGTGCCAGCAGTTTACAGGAGAACTATGGCTACACCTTC CASSLQENYGYTF
NA 16 TRBJ2-3 NA TRBV5-4 TGTGCCAGCAGCCATTTTCAGGGGCCCCACACAGATACGCAGTATTTT CASSHFQGPHTDTQYF
NA 13 TRBJ2-2 NA TRBV27 TGTGCCAGCAGTTTATACGGGATGGGAGGGCTGTTTTTT CASSLYGMGGLFF
NA 15 TRBJ1-5 NA TRBV5-5 TGTGCCAGCAGCTTGGGAGCATCAGGCGATCAGCCCCAGCATTTT CASSLGASGDQPQHF
TRBD1 13 TRBJ1-4 NA TRBV12-3/TRBV12-4 TGTGCCAGCAGACCCCGGGACAGTAAAAAACTGTTTTTT CASRPRDSKKLFF
NA 16 TRBJ2-7 NA TRBV3-1/TRBV3-2 TGTGCCAGCAGCCAAGATGTCTCAACCCCCTCCTACGAGCAGTACTTC CASSQDVSTPSYEQYF
NA 15 TRBJ2-5 NA TRBV18 TGTGCCAGCTCACCAGGAGGAGGTAACCAAGAGACCCAGTACTTC CASSPGGGNQETQYF
TRBD1 15 TRBJ2-5 NA TRBV9 TGTGCCAGCAGCGTAGATAGGGGGCGCGGAGAGACCCAGTACTTC CASSVDRGRGETQYF
NA 12 TRBJ2-5 NA TRBV12-3/TRBV12-4 TGTGCCACCAGTCGGGGGTCAGAGACCCAGTACTTC CATSRGSETQYF
TRBD1 14 TRBJ2-7 NA TRBV7-9 TGTGCCAGCAGCCCGGTGACAGGGGACGACGAGCAGTACTTC CASSPVTGDDEQYF
NA 15 TRBJ1-2 NA TRBV28 TGTGCCAGCTCTTACGGACAGCCTCCTTACTATGGCTACACCTTC CASSYGQPPYYGYTF
NA 14 TRBJ1-5 NA TRBV9 TGTGCCAGCAGCGTAGCAGGGGATAATCAGCCCCAGCATTTT CASSVAGDNQPQHF
TRBD1 15 TRBJ2-2 NA TRBV28 TGTGCCAGCAGTTCTCCAGGGGGTAGCACCGGGGAGCTGTTTTTT CASSSPGGSTGELFF
NA 13 TRBJ1-5 few TRBV2 TGTGCCAGCGGACAGACCGAAAATCAGCCCCAGCATTTT CASGQTENQPQHF
NA 14 TRBJ2-7 once TRBV30 TGTGCCTGGAGGATCACCGGGACGGCCTACGAGCAGTACTTC CAWRITGTAYEQYF
NA 11 TRBJ2-7 NA TRBV12-3/TRBV12-4 TGTGCCAGCACCGGCTCCTACGAGCAGTACTTC CASTGSYEQYF
NA 16 TRBJ1-3 NA TRBV5-4 TGTGCCAGCAGCCATCGAAGGGACGTGCGTGGAAACACCATATATTTT CASSHRRDVRGNTIYF
NA 14 TRBJ2-7 NA TRBV15 TGTGCCACCAGCAGAGTTCCAGGTGCCTACGAGCAGTACTTC CATSRVPGAYEQYF
TRBD1 15 TRBJ2-7 NA TRBV4-1 TGCGCCAGCAGCCAAGAAGGGACAGGGGCCTACGAGCAGTACTTC CASSQEGTGAYEQYF
TRBD1 16 TRBJ1-5 NA TRBV7-8 TGTGCCAGCAGCCAGGGACAGGGGAAGAGTCCTCAGCCCCAGCATTTT CASSQGQGKSPQPQHF
NA 17 TRBJ1-4 few TRBV3-1/TRBV3-2 TGTGCCAGCAGCTCGTACATGTACAAGCGGAGTAATGAAAAACTGTTTTTT CASSSYMYKRSNEKLFF
NA 15 TRBJ1-3 NA TRBV5-1 TGCGCCAGCAGCTTGGCTCTGGGTTCTGGAAACACCATATATTTT CASSLALGSGNTIYF
TRBD1 16 TRBJ2-1 NA TRBV7-8 TGTGCCAGCAGCAGAGGGTGGACAGGGAATAAGGGGGAGCAGTTCTTC CASSRGWTGNKGEQFF
NA 14 TRBJ2-5 few TRBV5-8 TGTGCCAGCAGCTTGGGGCAGCCGGGAGAGACCCAGTACTTC CASSLGQPGETQYF
TRBD2 17 TRBJ2-1 NA TRBV4-1 TGCGCCAGCAGCCAAGATCTTAGCGGGGGGGTATACAATGAGCAGTTCTTC CASSQDLSGGVYNEQFF
NA 13 TRBJ2-2 NA TRBV5-1 TGCGCCAGCAGCCCAGGACAGACCGGGGAGCTGTTTTTT CASSPGQTGELFF
NA 14 TRBJ1-6 NA TRBV7-9 TGTGCCAGCAGCCCGGACGGTGGGAATTCACCCCTCCACTTT CASSPDGGNSPLHF
NA 16 TRBJ1-5 NA TRBV10-3 TGTGCCATCAGTGAGTCGACCGTGGGGGCCGAGCAGCCCCAGCATTTT CAISESTVGAEQPQHF
TRBD1 14 TRBJ2-7 NA TRBV9 TGTGCCAGCAGCGCTGGGACAGGGAAAAACGAGCAGTACTTC CASSAGTGKNEQYF
NA 14 TRBJ2-7 NA TRBV6-6 TGTGCCAGCAGTTTCCTCGCTTGGCAGGACGAGCAGTACTTC CASSFLAWQDEQYF